This T cell receptor (beta chain) appears in the sequencing data of a study of shared clonotypes between healthy human individuals (TCRdb year 2020). Regarding the complete study: The cohort comprised two women and three men aged 18 to 49 years. Between about 0.9 and 10 billion PBMCs per donor were obtained by leukapheresis. Different laboratories and diverse techniques were used to prepare libraries and sequence TCR repertoires, to increase sequencing depth and limit assay-specific biases. For each donor, CD4 naive and CD4 memory were each given three plates, CD8 naive was given two plates, and CD8 memory was given one plate. To estimate repertoire size and how much clonotype sharing occurs between individuals, the study deeply sequenced the blood TCR repertoires of about five healthy adults.

Concerning this clone itself: No antigen is known for it. No base-level quality is on record; no much larger clone is a single base apart.

CD8 naive samples consisted of CD45RO-negative cells that were positively selected for CCR7, yielding a CD45RA+CCR7+ population without TemRA cells. Healthy HIV-negative adults with no recently reported acute infections or vaccinations were included as donors. Every donor was a Caucasian adult living in Nashville, Tennessee, USA. Blood was obtained by leukapheresis, after which PBMCs were separated by Ficoll-Histopaque density gradient centrifugation and cryopreserved in liquid nitrogen vapor phase. Analytical flow cytometry was used to check the purity and quantity of every magnetically sorted T cell population. From each sorted fraction, genomic DNA was isolated and quantified by UV absorbance on a Nanodrop 2000c. Looking up the germline V gene yields CDR1 SGHVS and CDR2 FQNEAQ. The CDR3 starts with the cysteine, ends with the phenylalanine, and has 14 residues. Only the CDR3 DNA is retained, 42 bases long and in frame from the first base. Unmatched junction bases come to 2, with V trimmed by 4 bases and J by 2 bases.

Using the deep immunoSEQ assay, TCR CDR3 regions were amplified from genomic DNA by multiplex PCR. Extracted genomic DNA from each cell subset was spread evenly across all wells of several immunoSEQ 96-well plates, with each plate serving as a replicate. For sorted subsets, each replicate PCR was loaded with approximately 200 ng genomic DNA, equivalent to about 33,000 T cell genomes. The purified libraries were quantified using a Qubit 3.0 fluorometer, sized with a Bioanalyzer 2100, and then quantified again using the KAPA Library Quantification kit. A separate single-read 150-cycle Illumina NextSeq 550 flow cell was used to sequence each immunoSEQ 96-well plate. The study's processing was this. Because only junctional sequences without quality scores were contained in the immunoSEQ output, filtering matching that applied to full-length reads could not be performed. To assign V/J genes and CDR3, sequences were annotated using PyIR, a Python wrapper for IgBLAST v1.9, with IMGT germline references. Reads with weak V/J assignments (E-value above 1e-6), missing CDR3, stop codons, out-of-frame junctions, or ambiguous translated residues were removed. V3J clonotypes were defined by identical inferred V gene, J gene, and CDR3 amino acid sequence. To compute the percentage overlap between repertoires, the number of shared unique clonotypes was divided by the size of the smaller repertoire. Repertoire richness was assessed with RTK rarefaction, the Chao1 estimator, and Recon v2.1 estimates of unobserved clonotypes. OLGA was used to compute generation probabilities for all TCRbeta clonotypes that the gDNA method yielded from four donors. The immuneACCESS repertoire file appears here via TCRdb, limited to in-frame rearrangements. These files lack a portion of the clones; in checked studies, under half of the deficit traces to unresolved V genes, and the cause of the others is not known. That table gives V, J and clone size, and the DNA gave D and trimming. For this sample the table gives hundreds of thousands of clones, of which roughly 94% were detected only once. The ten top clones hold roughly 22% of the sample.

Results the study describes overall, beyond this receptor: Based on pairwise subsampling, the degree of clonotype sharing among donors was expected to be affected by sequencing depth. Sampling was restricted to blood, and TCR repertoires in tissue are likely to differ from TCR repertoires in blood. The small number of donors limited the genetic and exposure-history diversity represented. Incomplete sequencing was indicated by rarefaction of sorted-subset datasets, despite the large sequencing depth. Larger estimated clonotype richness was generally found for naive subsets than for memory subsets. Across a few donors, around 5% of naive CD4, approximately 4% of naive CD8, roughly 2.2% of memory CD4, and over 0.35% of memory CD8 clonotypes were shared. Higher generation probabilities were observed for clonotypes shared by all four sorted-subset donors than for non-shared clonotypes.

This receptor was taken from a man younger than 45 in good health. Sequenced material: naive CD8+ T cells sorted from blood. The sample's cell subset or site, from its label and the paper: CD45RA+CCR7+. In this chain, TRBV7-8 is recombined with TRBJ2-3, with 8 bases aligning to TRBD2. The bases are TGTGCCAGCAGCTCAGCGGGAGCCACAGATACGCAGTATTTT. This yields the protein CASSSAGATDTQYF.